The clone carrying this T cell receptor beta chain was detected only a few times. Within the sample, other DNA sequences also encode this same CDR3. The data were obtained in a study of control samples from healthy donors and cancer patients. The assay was immunoSEQ multiplex PCR, and TCRdb's table has in-frame clones only and misses some. The table lists about 110,000 clones, roughly four fifths of them singletons, with 6.5% in the top ten. This clonotype was obtained from a man between 18 and 35 years old in good health. Material for sequencing was blood.

CDR3 sequence: CASSIDVQGNGYTF. CDR3 in DNA: TGTGCCAGTAGTATAGACGTACAGGGGAACGGCTACACCTTC. The V gene is TRBV19, the J gene TRBJ1-2; TRBD1 matches 7 bases. Germline trimming cut 0 bases from V and 8 bases from J; bases unmatched to any gene: 6. Germline CDR1 and CDR2: LNHDA and SQIVND (reference sequence). This CDR3 spans 14 amino acids.